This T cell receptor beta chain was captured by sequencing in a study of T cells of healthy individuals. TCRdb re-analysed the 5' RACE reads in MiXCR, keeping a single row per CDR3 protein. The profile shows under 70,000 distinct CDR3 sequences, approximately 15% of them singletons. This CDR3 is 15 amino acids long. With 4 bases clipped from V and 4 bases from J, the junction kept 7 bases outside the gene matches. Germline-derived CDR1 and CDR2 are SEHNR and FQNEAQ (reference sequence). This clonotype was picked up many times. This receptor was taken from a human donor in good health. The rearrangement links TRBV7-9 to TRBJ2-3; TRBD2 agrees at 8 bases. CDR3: CASSSGLAGPDTQYF. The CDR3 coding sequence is TGTGCCAGCAGCTCTGGATTAGCGGGACCAGATACGCAGTATTTT.